This T cell receptor beta chain was sequenced in a study of Ad26.COV2.S vaccination and SARS-CoV-2 variants. About the study: Intramuscular Ad26.COV2.S doses were given once or twice, 56 days apart.

Treatment: about 20 received Ad26.COV2.S at low or high dose, single or two shots; roughly 5 received placebo; per-sample allocation not given. Sampling took place 63 days after the first vaccine or placebo injection. Adults aged 18-55 years in Boston included the donor. Vaccination used an Ad26 vector expressing Wuhan-strain SARS-CoV-2 spike. The V gene end was trimmed by 1 base and the J gene end by 8 bases; junction bases not matched to a gene: 10. CDR1 is MNHEY and CDR2 is SMNVEV in the germline V gene (reference sequence). The CDR3 has 15 residues. TCRdb's copy holds only in-frame clones and misses some; the assay was immunoSEQ multiplex PCR. Found here are around 380,000 clones, approximately 91% of them singletons; the top ten hold around 3.4%.

Sequencing was performed on peripheral blood, taken in a trial of Ad26.COV2.S vaccine versus placebo. This clonotype was obtained from a person aged 18 to 65 who received the Ad26.COV2.S COVID-19 vaccine or a placebo. The chain couples TRBV27 to TRBJ1-2; 7 bases align to TRBD1. In DNA, the CDR3 is TGTGCCAGCAGTTTATTGCCCGGGACAGTTGGAGGCTACACCTTC. This translates into CASSLLPGTVGGYTF.